The 22 T cell receptor beta chains listed next were all sequenced from one sample in a study of PD-L1 blockade in urothelial cancer. Only in-frame clones appear in the TCRdb table, and some are missing; sequencing was by immunoSEQ multiplex PCR. The data show roughly 87,000 clones, roughly 87% seen once. The sequencing used PBMCs, collected around atezolizumab (anti-PD-L1) treatment. The receptors originated from a woman aged 65 to 85 with urothelial cancer.

The V call is TRBV18, the J call TRBJ2-5; tentative D call: TRBD2 (5 bases). The CDR3 is 13 residues long. V was cut by 3 bases and J by 5 bases, with 10 bases left in between. CDR1 is KGHSH and CDR2 is LQKENI in the germline V gene. Written as DNA, the CDR3 is TGTGCCAGCTCACCTCGGGATATTGAGACCCAGTACTTC. Translation gives CASSPRDIETQYF.

The V call is TRBV6-5, the J call TRBJ1-5; no definite D call. The CDR3 contains 14 residues. V lost 4 bases and J 0 bases, leaving 7 bases between the germline ends. Germline assignment: CDR1 MNHEY and CDR2 SVGAGI. As DNA, the CDR3 is TGTGCCAGCAGTTTGGTCTATAGCAATCAGCCCCAGCATTTT. Residues: CASSLVYSNQPQHF.

The chain has TRBV29-1 and TRBJ2-1, with a possible D match to TRBD2 (7 bases). CDR3 length equals 14 residues. Deletions cut 4 bases from V and 4 bases from J, with 14 bases between. Germline lookup yields CDR1 SQVTM and CDR2 ANQGSEA. The CDR3 DNA follows: TGCAGCGTTGTCGGCGGGGGCGCTTACAATGAGCAGTTCTTC. Protein sequence: CSVVGGGAYNEQFF.

This rearrangement joins TRBV30 to TRBJ2-5; 12 nucleotides match TRBD2. Germline V lookup: CDR1 GTSNPN, CDR2 SVGIG (reference sequence). J lost 4 bases, V lost 6 bases, and 12 bases had no gene match. This CDR3 has 16 residues. The CDR3 DNA follows: TGTGCCTGCTCTCCGCTAGCGGGAGGGCCCAGAGAGACCCAGTACTTC. Translated, it gives CACSPLAGGPRETQYF.

The chain carries TRBV19 and TRBJ1-2; 7 bases are shared with TRBD1. The germline CDR1 and CDR2 sequences are LNHDA and SQIVND (reference sequence). The trim removed 6 bases at V and 4 bases at J, leaving 8 bases unmatched. The CDR3 extends over 14 amino acids. The CDR3 DNA is TGTGCCAGTAGGAACAGGGGAGAGGGCTATGGCTACACCTTC. Translated, it gives CASRNRGEGYGYTF. The entire variable domain, with the rest obtained from reference TRBV19 and TRBJ1-2, is as follows: DGGITQSPKYLFRKEGQNVTLSCEQNLNHDAMYWYRQDPGQGLRLIYYSQIVNDFQKGDIAEGYSVSREKKESFPLTVTSAQKNPTAFYLCASRNRGEGYGYTFGSGTRLTVV.

This clone has just one count. This sequence joins TRBV18 and TRBJ2-2; 8 bases line up with TRBD2. The CDR3 extends over 16 amino acids. Unmatched junction bases numbered 4, after V lost 4 bases and J lost 0 bases. The germline gives CDR1 KGHSH, CDR2 LQKENI. The CDR3 DNA reads as TGTGCCAGCTCACTTTATAGCGGGACGAACACCGGGGAGCTGTTTTTT. It is translated as CASSLYSGTNTGELFF.

The chain recombines TRBV28 with TRBJ2-3; 14 bases fit TRBD2. The CDR3 runs to 15 residues. V gave up 3 bases and J gave up 11 bases; unmatched junction bases: 7. Per germline, CDR1 MDHEN and CDR2 SYDVKM. CDR3 sequence: CASSLGLAGDPGQYF. The CDR3 region has the DNA TGTGCCAGCAGTTTGGGACTAGCGGGAGATCCGGGGCAGTATTTT.

The chain combines TRBV9 with TRBJ2-2, with a possible D match to TRBD1 (6 bases). Trimming left V 3 bases short and J 3 bases short, with 6 bases between. Germline V gene lookup returns CDR1 SGDLS and CDR2 YYNGEE. This CDR3 has 13 amino acids. The chain's CDR3 is CASSAGDTGELFF. CDR3 bases: TGTGCCAGCAGCGCAGGGGACACCGGGGAGCTGTTTTTT.

The V and J genes are TRBV4-2 and TRBJ2-5, with a possible D match to TRBD2 (5 bases). Germline loops: CDR1 LGHNA, CDR2 YNFKEQ. This CDR3 is built from 15 residues. Trimming pared 3 bases from V and 1 base from J, leaving 12 bases between. This chain's CDR3 is CASSHFRGSQETQYF. In DNA, the CDR3 is TGTGCCAGCAGCCATTTTCGAGGGAGCCAAGAGACCCAGTACTTC.

The CDR3 protein is CAWGQSTDTQYF. CDR3 coding DNA: TGTGCCTGGGGACAGTCCACAGATACGCAGTATTTT. The chain combines TRBV30 with TRBJ2-3, with D possibly being TRBD1 (6 bases). CDR1 is GTSNPN, CDR2 SVGIG, per germline (reference sequence). Trimming shortened V by 5 bases and J by 2 bases, and 8 bases separated the two germline ends. The CDR3 is made up of 12 amino acids.

V gene TRBV4-2 combines with J gene TRBJ1-2; 7 bases map to TRBD1. This CDR3 has 17 residues. J lost 3 bases, V lost 3 bases, and 13 bases had no gene match. The V gene's germline CDR1 is LGHNA and CDR2 YNFKEQ. CDR3 bases: TGTGCCAGCAGCCAGTCCGGGACAGCCCTATCTCACTATGGCTACACCTTC. Its translation: CASSQSGTALSHYGYTF.

On this clone: The junction departs from the called germline gene at one end, perhaps through a read error. This specimen includes other DNA sequences encoding the same CDR3. The rearrangement links TRBV4-2 to TRBJ2-7, with a weak D call TRBD1 (6 bases). CDR1 and CDR2 from the germline V gene are LGHNA and YNFKEQ. CDR3 length: 14 amino acids. Here the CDR3 DNA reads TGTGCCAGCAGCCAAGATCAAGGGGGATACGAGCAATACTTC. Encoded protein: CASSQDQGGYEQYF.

The chain has TRBV19 and TRBJ1-5; 8 bases are a match to TRBD1. Germline V gene sequence: CDR1 LNHDA, CDR2 SQIVND (reference sequence). This CDR3 has 16 amino acids. V shed 3 bases and J 2 bases; nucleotides not matched to a gene: 6. This chain's CDR3 is CASSIQGAGGNQPQHF. CDR3 coding DNA: TGTGCCAGTAGTATCCAGGGGGCGGGGGGCAATCAGCCCCAGCATTTT.

The chain links TRBV5-1 to TRBJ2-2; 10 bases map to TRBD2. V lost 1 base, J lost 5 bases, and 5 bases stayed unmatched. The CDR3 has 16 residues. The germline gives CDR1 SGHRS, CDR2 YFSETQ. DNA for the CDR3: TGCGCCAGCAGCTTGTCGGCTAGCGGGAGTACCGGGGAGCTGTTTTTT. It specifies CASSLSASGSTGELFF.

The chain carries TRBV5-6 and TRBJ1-4; no definite D call. Per the germline V gene, CDR1 is SGHDT and CDR2 is YYEEEE. This CDR3 has 15 amino acids. Trimming cost V 0 bases and J 7 bases, with 13 bases left between them. CDR3 region: CASSLGPPGGEKLFF. The CDR3 DNA follows: TGTGCCAGCAGCTTGGGTCCTCCGGGAGGTGAAAAACTGTTTTTT.

The CDR3 here is CASSMQAGSEQPQHF. The CDR3 bases are TGTGCCAGTAGTATGCAGGCAGGGTCTGAACAGCCCCAGCATTTT. The gene calls are TRBV19 and TRBJ1-5; a possible D gene is TRBD1 (5 bases). V was cut by 3 bases and J by 7 bases, with 16 bases left in between. Germline assignment: CDR1 LNHDA and CDR2 SQIVND (reference sequence). CDR3 size: 15 residues.

This chain connects TRBV7-2 to TRBJ2-2; a weak D match, TRBD1 (6 bases). Germline CDR1 is SGHTA and CDR2 is FQGNSA. The CDR3 runs 19 residues. V was pared by 1 base and J by 2 bases, with 20 bases between. The CDR3 loop reads CASSLGWQGTLPNTGELFF. In DNA, the CDR3 is TGTGCCAGCAGCTTAGGGTGGCAGGGGACCCTCCCTAACACCGGGGAGCTGTTTTTT.

The chain recombines TRBV6-6 with TRBJ2-2, with TRBD2 matching over 8 bases. In germline, CDR1 is MNHNY, CDR2 SVGAGI (reference sequence). CDR3 length: 16 residues. Trimming cost V 5 bases and J 0 bases; bases outside gene matches: 5. CDR3 in amino acids: CASSKTSETNTGELFF. CDR3 sequence (DNA): TGTGCCAGCAGTAAGACTAGCGAAACGAACACCGGGGAGCTGTTTTTT.

The chain uses TRBV29-1 and TRBJ1-2; weak D call: TRBD1 (5 bases). Germline assignment: CDR1 SQVTM and CDR2 ANQGSEA. The germline V and J ends were trimmed by 1 base and 2 bases, with 11 bases remaining between them. The CDR3 runs to 14 residues. The CDR3 reads CSVEVGVGNYGYTF. In DNA, the CDR3 is TGCAGCGTTGAAGTAGGGGTAGGGAACTATGGCTACACCTTC.

The chain couples TRBV5-4 to TRBJ2-1, with TRBD2 matching over 10 bases. The CDR3 extends over 15 amino acids. Looked up from germline, CDR1 is SGHNT and CDR2 is YYREEE (reference sequence). The V gene end was trimmed by 4 bases and the J gene end by 4 bases; junction bases not matched to a gene: 5. CDR3 nucleotide sequence: TGTGCCAGCAGCCGCAGCGGGGGGGGTTACAATGAGCAGTTCTTC. It specifies CASSRSGGGYNEQFF.

The chain combines TRBV19 with TRBJ2-7; 11 positions match TRBD2. CDR1 LNHDA and CDR2 SQIVND come from the germline V gene (reference sequence). The J segment lost 2 bases and the V segment lost 2 bases, leaving 8 bases of the junction unmatched. The CDR3 length is 17 residues. The CDR3 DNA follows: TGTGCCAGTAGTATACGGGATCTAGCGGGAGGTGCCTACGAGCAGTACTTC. This sequence encodes CASSIRDLAGGAYEQYF.

The rearrangement links TRBV13 to TRBJ1-4; D may be TRBD1 (5 bases). CDR3 length: 14 residues. From germline, CDR1 is PRHDT and CDR2 FYEKMQ (reference sequence). Trimming left V 4 bases short and J 7 bases short, with 13 bases between. The CDR3 DNA is TGTGCCAGCAGCTCCAGGGAGGAGGGTGAAAAACTGTTTTTT. Translated, it gives CASSSREEGEKLFF. Full variable domain (missing parts from reference TRBV13 and TRBJ1-4): AAGVIQSPRHLIKEKRETATLKCYPIPRHDTVYWYQQGPGQDPQFLISFYEKMQSDKGSIPDRFSAQQFSDYHSELNMSSLELGDSALYFCASSSREEGEKLFFGSGTQLSVL.